What follows is one TCR beta chain and its context. The read is 3 residues too short to cover the CDR3 end, so that end is filled in from the germline J gene. The table came from immunoSEQ multiplex PCR; TCRdb's copy has only in-frame clones and leaves some out. This sample's table has approximately 30,000 clones. This record belongs to a study of T cells in women clearing cervical HPV infection. This CDR3 has 14 residues. Trimming removed 5 bases from V and 7 bases from J, with 15 bases in between. The sequencing sample was made of blood buffy coat. The sequence was collected from a woman between 18 and 70 years old with a cervical HPV16 infection that either progressed to CIN3+ or cleared (not recorded which). The chain is built from TRBV12-3 or TRBV12-4 and TRBJ2-1; D is possibly TRBD1 (6 bases). The CDR3 loop is CASSRTGTQNEQFF. The CDR3 bases that were read are TGTGCCAGCAGTAGGACCGGGACACAAAATGAG.